Detailed here is one T cell receptor (beta chain). Its specificity is not known. This record comes from a study of T cells in Graves' hyperthyroidism and ophthalmopathy. RNA transcripts gave rise to amplified TCR beta CDR3 regions. The TCR CDR3 was amplified in a first-round RT-PCR using the HTBI primer set. TCRdb reanalysed the multiplex PCR reads using MiXCR and keeps one entry per CDR3 protein. The top ten clones hold 26% of a sample with about 99,000 distinct CDR3 sequences, less than 55% of them seen once. The CDR3 sequence is 21 residues long. Between the trimmed V and J ends, which lost 3 bases and 0 bases, there was a span of 27 bases. Germline CDR1 reads MGHDK; CDR2 reads SYGVNS. Study-wide results and caveats: Blood also showed most of the thyroid clonotypes that were expanded above 0.001.

Disease duration under 2 months; hyperthyroidism patients were aged 18 to 65. It was 8.5 to 10 ml of fresh peripheral blood that supplied the PBMCs. The sample taken for sequencing was blood. This clonotype was sampled from a man aged 35 to 55 with Graves' hyperthyroidism. The V gene is TRBV25-1, the J gene TRBJ1-3, with D possibly matching TRBD1 (5 bases). CDR3 nucleotides: TGTGCCAGCAGTGAGCCTGTCGGGGGGACTCCGGCGGCTGGCTCTGGAAACACCATATATTTT. It specifies CASSEPVGGTPAAGSGNTIYF. Full variable domain (outside the CDR3, taken from reference TRBV25-1 and TRBJ1-3): EADIYQTPRYLVIGTGKKITLECSQTMGHDKMYWYQQDPGMELHLIHYSYGVNSTEKGDLSSESTVSRIRTEHFPLTLESARPSHTSQYLCASSEPVGGTPAAGSGNTIYFGEGSWLTVV.